This entry concerns a single T cell receptor (beta chain). Its antigen is as yet unknown. The CDR3 contains 16 residues. From germline, CDR1 is SGHAT and CDR2 FQNNGV. After removal of 6 bases from V and 2 bases from J, the junction contained 11 bases not matched to a gene. The data were produced by immunoSEQ multiplex PCR, yet TCRdb's version contains in-frame clones alone and is incomplete. The data hold approximately 320,000 clones, with 60% to 80% observed a single time. The sample is drawn from a study of cytotoxic CD8 clonotypes in ibrutinib-treated CLL. Across the study: Response samples were taken after a median of roughly 11 months on treatment, range 6 to 36. Whole-study results and caveats: A difference in sampling times existed between sustained-remission and progressing patients. Clonality went up at the time of ibrutinib response, stayed stable in sustained remission, and later dropped back toward its baseline level at progression. Treatment saw public clonotypes, which were uncommon, either contract or stay stable.

The sequenced sample was PBMCs, obtained after 36 months of ibrutinib treatment. The TCR comes from a human donor with chronic lymphocytic leukemia. The chain couples TRBV11-2 to TRBJ2-3; 7 nucleotides align to TRBD2. The CDR3: CASRPVPGLNTDTQYF. The CDR3 coding sequence is TGTGCCAGCAGGCCGGTTCCGGGACTAAACACAGATACGCAGTATTTT. Full variable domain (outside the CDR3, taken from reference TRBV11-2 and TRBJ2-3): EAGVAQSPRYKIIEKRQSVAFWCNPISGHATLYWYQQILGQGPKLLIQFQNNGVVDDSQLPKDRFSAERLKGVDSTLKIQPAKLEDSAVYLCASRPVPGLNTDTQYFGPGTRLTVL.